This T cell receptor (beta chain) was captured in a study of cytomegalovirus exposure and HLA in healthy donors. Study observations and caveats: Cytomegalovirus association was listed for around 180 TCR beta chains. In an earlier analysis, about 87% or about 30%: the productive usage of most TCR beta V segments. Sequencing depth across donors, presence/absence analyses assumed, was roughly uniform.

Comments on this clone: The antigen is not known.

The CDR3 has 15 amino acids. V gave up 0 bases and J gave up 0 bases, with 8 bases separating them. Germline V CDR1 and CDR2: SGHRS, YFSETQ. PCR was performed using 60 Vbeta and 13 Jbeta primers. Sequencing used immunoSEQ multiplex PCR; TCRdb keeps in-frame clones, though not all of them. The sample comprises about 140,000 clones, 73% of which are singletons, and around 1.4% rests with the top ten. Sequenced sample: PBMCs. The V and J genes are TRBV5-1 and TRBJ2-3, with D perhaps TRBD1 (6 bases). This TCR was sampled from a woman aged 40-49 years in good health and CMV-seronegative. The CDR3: CASSLGQASTDTQYF. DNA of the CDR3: TGCGCCAGCAGCTTGGGACAGGCTAGCACAGATACGCAGTATTTT.